This TCR beta chain was recovered during a study of cytomegalovirus exposure and HLA in healthy donors. This CDR3 is built from 15 residues. The V segment lost 0 bases and the J segment 3 bases; nucleotides outside the gene matches: 2. Germline CDR1 is SGHKS and CDR2 is YYEKEE (reference sequence). The PCR was carried out with 60 Vbeta primers and 13 Jbeta primers. The method was immunoSEQ multiplex PCR; TCRdb's version includes in-frame clones alone and lacks a portion of them. The repertoire includes fewer than 150,000 clones, roughly 85% of them detected once, and approximately 6.7% sits in the top ten. Study observations and caveats: Later genetic work tied a missense DCLRE1C variant to beta-chain V and J trimming. Approximately 18,000 TCR beta sequences were associated with HLA alleles at 0.05 false discovery rate in a later analysis. Later on, analysis showed that most CMV-associated TCR beta chains appeared to be HLA-restricted.

Of note for this clone: Antigen specificity is unknown.

Sequenced: PBMCs. This sequence was found in a young woman in good health and CMV-seropositive. V and J are TRBV5-5 and TRBJ2-5; 10 positions agree with TRBD1. Written as DNA, the CDR3 is TGTGCCAGCAGCTTGGAGGGGACAGGGGAAGAGACCCAGTACTTC. Protein: CASSLEGTGEETQYF.